These 3 T cell receptor beta chains were all obtained from the same sample, sequenced in a study of T cells in Graves' hyperthyroidism and ophthalmopathy. What was amplified from RNA transcripts were TCR beta CDR3 regions. HTBI primers were used for first-round RT-PCR of the TCR CDR3. TCRdb used MiXCR to reprocess the multiplex PCR reads, holding one entry per CDR3 protein. Among 350,000 to 450,000 distinct CDR3 sequences listed, over 12% were seen once. Input material: blood. The receptors here all came from a man between 45 and 60 years old with Graves' ophthalmopathy.

This clonotype was counted many times. The chain has TRBV20-1 and TRBJ1-1; 7 nucleotides line up with TRBD1. Germline-derived CDR1 and CDR2 are DFQATT and SNEGSKA (reference sequence). The CDR3 totals 14 residues. V gave up 5 bases and J gave up 10 bases; unmatched junction bases: 16. The CDR3 protein is CSARPSDRAVIAFF. The CDR3, as DNA: TGCAGTGCTCGGCCTTCAGACAGGGCCGTTATAGCTTTCTTT.

This clonotype was seen ten or more times. This sequence joins TRBV10-1 and TRBJ2-3, with a weak D call TRBD1 (5 bases). Germline values: CDR1 WNHNN, CDR2 SYGVQD (reference sequence). Trimming shortened V by 6 bases and J by 7 bases, and 11 bases separated the two germline ends. The CDR3 runs 12 residues. The CDR3 nucleotides are TGCGCCAGCAGAGACGACAGTCATACGCAGTATTTT. Protein sequence: CASRDDSHTQYF.

The CDR3 protein is CASNGQNNYGYTF. The CDR3 DNA follows: TGTGCCAGCAATGGACAGAATAACTATGGCTACACCTTC. The J gene is TRBJ1-2, the V gene TRBV3-1, with D perhaps matching TRBD1 (6 bases). There are 13 residues in the CDR3. The ends were cut back, 7 bases at V and 1 base at J, with 10 bases in the middle. Germline V gene sequence: CDR1 LGHDT, CDR2 YNNKEL (reference sequence).